This T cell receptor beta chain emerged from a study of blood T cells in healthy people across ages (dated by TCRdb to about 2015). The study in broad terms: In model experiments, roughly one uniquely barcoded TCR beta cDNA molecule per two T cells was captured by template switching. The study measured age-related changes in TCR beta repertoire diversity using deep sequencing normalized with unique cDNA molecular identifiers. Four age groups were formed from the donors: young (average 16 years), middle-aged (approximately 42), aged (approximately 60) and long-lived (82). Two additional independent replicas of 1 million unique cDNA reads from the same blood draw were analyzed for two donors (one aged 18 to 30 and one aged 80 or older).

CDR1 and CDR2 are drawn from the germline V gene: MNHNS, SASEGT. The CDR3 has 15 amino acids, counting the end cysteine and phenylalanine. Only the CDR3 DNA is retained, 45 bases long and in frame from the first base. V is cut back by 6 bases and J by 3 bases, with 4 bases in the junction unmatched. As for this clonotype: What this receptor recognizes is not known. The record has no base qualities; no much larger clone is one base away.

The donors were under 40 Caucasian individuals from Russia, aged roughly 6 to 95 years, who were systemically healthy. About 9.6 milliliters of peripheral blood were collected from each donor into EDTA-treated Vacutainer tubes. PBMCs were isolated by Ficoll-Paque density-gradient centrifugation, with at least 7 million obtained per sample. Trizol reagent was used to extract total RNA from the PBMCs, yielding at least 6 micrograms per sample. For every donor, flow cytometry on a PBMC aliquot measured the percentage of naive CD45RAhigh/CD27high T cells. The library was obtained by 5' RACE. The sequencing machine was an Illumina HiSeq 2500. The second PCR ran for roughly 7 to 11 cycles and used a J-beta primer mix along with a sample-barcoded 5' primer. Each TCR beta cDNA molecule received a unique molecular identifier from a template-switch 5' adaptor carrying 12 random nucleotides. Each sample yielded at least 2.5 million CDR3-containing paired-end reads. All of the RNA was converted into first-strand cDNA using the Mint cDNA synthesis kit, with a TRBC-specific oligonucleotide serving as the primer. Following uracil-DNA glycosylase treatment, a first 18-cycle PCR with universal primers M1SS and BC2_uni_R was performed on all cDNA. As for the original processing: Normalization of each sample was performed by random selection of 1 million high-quality reads, each carrying a distinct molecular identifier. Reads with shared molecular identifiers were discarded instead of being binned into consensus sequences. MiTCR, run with a Q25 quality threshold and the strictest error-elimination algorithm, handled CDR3 identification, clonotype clustering and error correction. A nonparametric unseen species model with Euler transformation was used to estimate a lower bound on total TCR beta diversity. TCRdb reanalyzed the raw reads on its own, using fastp at Q25 for trimming and MiXCR for clone calling, and kept in-frame beta chains. Each CDR3 protein appears once, grouped with its most common genes and DNA. These V and J calls originate from TCRdb's pipeline instead of the authors' own analysis. This sample comprises about 800,000 distinct CDR3 sequences, about 25% of them detected only once. Under 4% of the sample rests with the top ten.

Paper-wide results and their limitations: Total diversity estimates from one million sequenced T cells were considered lower bounds and underestimates. Because the CMV infection status of the donors was unknown, age-related changes in expanded clonotypes may potentially have been confounded. As age increased, observed TCR beta diversity per million T cells dropped in a roughly linear way, and a significant reduction was already evident by age 40. Compared with the aged group, the long-lived group had more naive CD4+ T cells, fewer expanded clones and increased TCR diversity, suggesting age selection. Observed TCR beta diversity correlated strongly with the percentage of naive T cells measured by flow cytometry. Since profiling was done on bulk unsorted PBMCs, naive and antigen-experienced compartments could not be conclusively compared.

The sample was also reused in another study, on T cells of mothers and their children. The other study reports the following: Nine systemically healthy Caucasian individuals, comprising three mothers and their six children, were included as donors. cDNA synthesis used all of the extracted RNA, with roughly 1.5 ug of RNA in each 15 ul reaction. In the second PCR, the M1S primer introduced both the sample barcodes and 2-4 random nucleotides. Over 8.5 million TCR beta CDR3 reads were obtained for each mother, and some 3 million reads were obtained for each child. In both related and unrelated pairs, thymic selection shapes the output of TCR recombination in a similar way, with inherited differences having only a minor effect. Normalized repertoire overlap was always slightly but never significantly higher in related than unrelated mother-child pairs. With a sensitivity of about 100 clones per million clonotypes, no persistent microchimeric T cell clones were detected. Deep NGS was used in the study to compare the TCR beta repertoires of mothers and children and to look for features that separate related mother-child pairs from unrelated individuals. Mothers averaged around 43 +/- 4 years of age and children averaged about 10 +/- 4 years. After adapter ligation with NEBNext reagents, the libraries were sequenced on Illumina HiSeq 2000 with 100+100 nt paired-end reads. To avoid cross-contamination, the mother libraries and the child libraries were prepared a month apart and sequenced in separate runs. For each donor, between about 500,000 and 2,100,000 distinct TCR beta clonotypes were identified. Naive TCR beta clonotypes were estimated from low-frequency clonotypes matched to each donor's FACS-determined naive share, without sorting.

The clonotype originates from a boy younger than 18 in good health. The material sequenced was blood. The chain is assembled from TRBV6-1 and TRBJ2-5, and 13 junctional nucleotides match TRBD2. The DNA is TGTGCCAGCAGGCCCGGGACTAGCGGGAAAGAGACCCAGTACTTC. This gives the protein CASRPGTSGKETQYF.